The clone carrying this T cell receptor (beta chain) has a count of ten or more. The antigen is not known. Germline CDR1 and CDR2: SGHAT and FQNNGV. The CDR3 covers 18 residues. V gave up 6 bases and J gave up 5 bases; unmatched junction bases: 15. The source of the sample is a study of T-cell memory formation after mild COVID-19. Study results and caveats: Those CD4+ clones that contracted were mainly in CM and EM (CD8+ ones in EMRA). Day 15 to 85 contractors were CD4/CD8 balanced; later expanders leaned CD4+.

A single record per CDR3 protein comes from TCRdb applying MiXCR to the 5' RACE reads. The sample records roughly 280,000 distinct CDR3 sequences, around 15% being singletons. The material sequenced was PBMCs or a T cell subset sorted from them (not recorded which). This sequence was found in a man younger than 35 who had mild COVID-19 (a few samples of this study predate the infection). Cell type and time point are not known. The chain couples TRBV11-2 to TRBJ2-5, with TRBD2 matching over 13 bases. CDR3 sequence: CASRRTSGGVPGWETQYF. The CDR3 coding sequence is TGTGCCAGCAGGCGTACTAGCGGGGGGGTCCCCGGCTGGGAGACCCAGTACTTC.